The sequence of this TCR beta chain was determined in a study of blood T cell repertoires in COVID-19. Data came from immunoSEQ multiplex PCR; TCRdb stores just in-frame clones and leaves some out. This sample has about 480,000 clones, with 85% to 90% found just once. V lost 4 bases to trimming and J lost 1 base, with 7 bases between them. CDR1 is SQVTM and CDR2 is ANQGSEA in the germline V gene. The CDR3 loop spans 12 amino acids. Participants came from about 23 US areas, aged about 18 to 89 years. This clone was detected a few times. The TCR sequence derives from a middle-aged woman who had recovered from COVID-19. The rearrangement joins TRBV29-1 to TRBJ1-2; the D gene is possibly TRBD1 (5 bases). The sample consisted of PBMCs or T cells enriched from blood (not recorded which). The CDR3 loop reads CSVARGNYGYTF. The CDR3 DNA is TGCAGCGTTGCTAGGGGTAACTATGGCTACACCTTC.